These 8 T cell receptor beta chains were all obtained from the same sample, sequenced in a study of regulatory T cells in long-lasting Graves disease. iRepertoire HTBI primers and Arm-PCR of CDR3 regions built TCR beta libraries. TCRdb ran MiXCR on the multiplex PCR reads and lists one entry per CDR3 protein. The table lists approximately 400,000 distinct CDR3 sequences, 14% to 15% of them singletons. As to time point: newly diagnosed GD, antithyroid drugs for less than 3 months. The TCR library used RNA extracted from PBMCs. The same sample was also used in a study of T cells in Graves' hyperthyroidism and ophthalmopathy.

Source: peripheral blood mononuclear cells (PBMCs), taken at new diagnosis, from a patient treated with antithyroid drugs. The receptor source for this set is a woman aged 25 to 39 with Graves disease.

V gene TRBV12-3 or TRBV12-4 combines with J gene TRBJ2-5; 7 bases agree with TRBD1. V gave up 6 bases and J gave up 2 bases; unmatched junction bases: 9. The CDR3 totals 15 residues. This CDR3 is CASSRLGQIQETQYF. The CDR3 region has the DNA TGTGCCAGCAGCCGCTTGGGACAGATACAAGAGACCCAGTACTTC.

The chain couples TRBV9 to TRBJ2-1; 10 bases map to TRBD2. Germline loops: CDR1 SGDLS, CDR2 YYNGEE. Unmatched junction bases numbered 7, after V lost 5 bases and J lost 8 bases. The CDR3 has 14 residues. The CDR3 DNA follows: TGTGCCAGCAGGGCAGCGGGAGGGCCGGATGAGCAGTTCTTC. Protein: CASRAAGGPDEQFF. The full variable domain, completed using reference TRBV9 and TRBJ2-1, is DSGVTQTPKHLITATGQRVTLRCSPRSGDLSVYWYQQSLDQGLQFLIQYYNGEERAKGNILERFSAQQFPDLHSELNLSSLELGDSALYFCASRAAGGPDEQFFGPGTRLTVL.

This clonotype was counted at least ten times. The rearrangement uses TRBV12-5 and TRBJ2-2, with unresolved D. The V gene lost 2 bases and the J gene lost 2 bases, with 3 bases spanning the gap. Germline V gene data show CDR1 as LGHNT and CDR2 as FRNRAP. The CDR3 length is 13 residues. The CDR3 nucleotides read TGTGCTAGTGGTTTGTCTAACACCGGGGAGCTGTTTTTT. Protein product: CASGLSNTGELFF. Combining the CDR3 with reference TRBV12-5 and TRBJ2-2 gives the whole variable domain DARVTQTPRHKVTEMGQEVTMRCQPILGHNTVFWYRQTMMQGLELLAYFRNRAPLDDSGMPKDRFSAEMPDATLATLKIQPSEPRDSAVYFCASGLSNTGELFFGEGSRLTVL.

This clonotype occurred a few times. This rearrangement joins TRBV7-9 to TRBJ2-1, with D perhaps matching TRBD1 (6 bases). Trimming stripped 0 bases from V and 7 bases from J, with 10 bases between. Germline CDR1 and CDR2: SEHNR and FQNEAQ (reference sequence). The CDR3 contains 14 residues. CDR3 sequence: CASSLARTDNEQFF. The CDR3, as DNA: TGTGCCAGCAGCTTAGCGAGGACAGATAATGAGCAGTTCTTC.

This clonotype was observed a few times. V and J are TRBV24-1 and TRBJ2-2; no reliable D call. This CDR3 has 16 residues. The V gene's germline CDR1 is KGHDR and CDR2 SFDVKD. V was cut by 3 bases and J by 3 bases, with 13 bases left in between. This CDR3 reads CATSDPSLDYTGELFF. CDR3 nucleotides: TGTGCCACCAGTGATCCCTCACTTGACTACACCGGGGAGCTGTTTTTT.

This clonotype was detected many times. The V call is TRBV28, the J call TRBJ2-1; possible D gene TRBD2, 5 bases. Trimming stripped 5 bases from V and 5 bases from J, with 28 bases between. The CDR3 is 19 amino acids. Germline V CDR1 and CDR2: MDHEN, SYDVKM. Written as DNA, the CDR3 is TGTGCCAGCAGTCCAACAACCCCCCGGGCCGTCGCGGGTAACAATGAGCAGTTCTTC. It yields the protein CASSPTTPRAVAGNNEQFF.

The V and J genes are TRBV2 and TRBJ2-7; D remains unclear. The CDR3 length is 12 residues. CDR1 and CDR2 from the germline V gene are SNHLY and FYNNEI. V was shortened by 7 bases and J by 5 bases, with 12 bases between the two germline ends. The DNA of the CDR3 is TGTGCCAGCACCCAAGGTACCCACGAGCAGTACTTC. Amino acid sequence: CASTQGTHEQYF. The whole variable domain, remainder taken from reference TRBV2 and TRBJ2-7, is EPEVTQTPSHQVTQMGQEVILRCVPISNHLYFYWYRQILGQKVEFLVSFYNNEISEKSEIFDDQFSVERPDGSNFTLKIRSTKLEDSAMYFCASTQGTHEQYFGPGTRLTVT.

This clonotype was seen repeatedly, ten times or more. The chain is built from TRBV29-1 and TRBJ2-7, with TRBD2 matching 9 bases. The trim removed 4 bases at V and 6 bases at J, leaving 7 bases unmatched. CDR3 length: 13 residues. CDR1 is SQVTM, CDR2 ANQGSEA, per germline. As DNA, the CDR3 is TGCAGCGTTGTCTTAGCGGGAGCTCGCGAGCAGTACTTC. Its translation is CSVVLAGAREQYF.